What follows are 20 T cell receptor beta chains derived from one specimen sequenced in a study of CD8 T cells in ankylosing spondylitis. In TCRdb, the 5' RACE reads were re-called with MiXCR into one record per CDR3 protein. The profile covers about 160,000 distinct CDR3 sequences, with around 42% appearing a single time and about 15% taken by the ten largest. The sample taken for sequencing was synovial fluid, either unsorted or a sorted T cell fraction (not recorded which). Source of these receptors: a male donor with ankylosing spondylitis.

The CDR3 protein is CASRPSGGLTDTQYF. The DNA for the CDR3 is TGTGCCAGCAGACCTAGCGGGGGGCTCACAGATACGCAGTATTTT. J is TRBJ2-3 and V is TRBV7-2, with 11 bases aligning to TRBD2. The CDR3 is 15 residues long. Germline V gene data show CDR1 as SGHTA and CDR2 as FQGNSA. The ends lost 6 bases at V and 2 bases at J; junction bases unmatched: 4.

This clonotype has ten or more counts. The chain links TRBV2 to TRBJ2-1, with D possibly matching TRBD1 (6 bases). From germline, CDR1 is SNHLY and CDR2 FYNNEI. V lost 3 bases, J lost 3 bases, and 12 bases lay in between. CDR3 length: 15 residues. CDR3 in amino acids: CASSDVQGNYNEQFF. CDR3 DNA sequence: TGTGCCAGCAGTGATGTACAGGGTAACTACAATGAGCAGTTCTTC.

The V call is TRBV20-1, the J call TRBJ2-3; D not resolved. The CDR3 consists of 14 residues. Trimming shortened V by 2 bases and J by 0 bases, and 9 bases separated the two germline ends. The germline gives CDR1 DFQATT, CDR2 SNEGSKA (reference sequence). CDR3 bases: TGCAGTGCTAGATGTAGGCTAAGCACAGATACGCAGTATTTT. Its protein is CSARCRLSTDTQYF.

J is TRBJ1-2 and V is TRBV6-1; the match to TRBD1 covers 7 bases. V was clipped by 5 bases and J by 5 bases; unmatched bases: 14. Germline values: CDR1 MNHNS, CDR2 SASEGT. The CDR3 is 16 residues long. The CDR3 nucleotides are TGTGCCAGCAGTCCCCCCCCCGACAGGGTTGAATATGGCTACACCTTC. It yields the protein CASSPPPDRVEYGYTF.

The CDR3 region has the DNA TGTGCCATCAGTGTAAGGGACAGGGGTAACACTGAAGCTTTCTTT. As protein: CAISVRDRGNTEAFF. The V gene is TRBV10-3, the J gene TRBJ1-1; 10 positions match TRBD1. V lost 4 bases and J lost 2; bases outside the gene matches: 4. Germline values: CDR1 ENHRY, CDR2 SYGVKD. The CDR3 sequence is 15 residues long.

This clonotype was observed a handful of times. This chain's CDR3 is CASSVGGSYNEQFF. Here the CDR3 DNA reads TGTGCCAGCAGTGTGGGTGGCTCCTACAATGAGCAGTTCTTC. This chain links TRBV6-2 or TRBV6-3 with TRBJ2-1; no clear D gene. CDR1 is MNHEY, CDR2 SVGEGT, per germline. Between the trimmed V and J ends, which lost 5 bases and 0 bases, there was a span of 8 bases. The CDR3 length is 14 residues.

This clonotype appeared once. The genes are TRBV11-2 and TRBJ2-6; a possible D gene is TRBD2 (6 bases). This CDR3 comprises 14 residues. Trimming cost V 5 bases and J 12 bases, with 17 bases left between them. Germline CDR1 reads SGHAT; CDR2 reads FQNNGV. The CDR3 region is CASSGGIRNGVLTF. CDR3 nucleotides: TGTGCCAGCAGCGGGGGGATAAGAAATGGCGTCCTGACTTTC.

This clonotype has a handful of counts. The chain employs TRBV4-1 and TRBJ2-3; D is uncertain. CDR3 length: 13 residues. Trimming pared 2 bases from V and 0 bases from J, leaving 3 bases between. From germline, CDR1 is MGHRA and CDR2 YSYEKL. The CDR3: CASSQLSTDTQYF. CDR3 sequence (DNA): TGCGCCAGCAGCCAACTAAGCACAGATACGCAGTATTTT.

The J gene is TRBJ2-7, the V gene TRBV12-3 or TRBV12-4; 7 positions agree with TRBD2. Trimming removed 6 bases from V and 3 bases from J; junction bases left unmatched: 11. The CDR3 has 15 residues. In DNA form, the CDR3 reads TGTGCCAGCAGGGGGCTAGCGGAGGGCCTCTACGAGCAGTACTTC. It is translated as CASRGLAEGLYEQYF.

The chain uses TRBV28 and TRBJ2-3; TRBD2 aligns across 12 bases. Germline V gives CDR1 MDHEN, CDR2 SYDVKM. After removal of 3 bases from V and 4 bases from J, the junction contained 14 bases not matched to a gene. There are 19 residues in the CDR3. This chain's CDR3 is CASSLILELAGGPPDTQYF. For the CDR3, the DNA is TGTGCCAGCAGTTTGATTCTCGAACTAGCGGGAGGCCCGCCAGATACGCAGTATTTT.

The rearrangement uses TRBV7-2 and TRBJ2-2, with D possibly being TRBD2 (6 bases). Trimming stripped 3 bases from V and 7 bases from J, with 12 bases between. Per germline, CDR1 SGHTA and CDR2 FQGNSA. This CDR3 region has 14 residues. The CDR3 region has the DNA TGTGCCAGCAGCTTCGTACTAGCCGTCGGGGAGCTGTTTTTT. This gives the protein CASSFVLAVGELFF.

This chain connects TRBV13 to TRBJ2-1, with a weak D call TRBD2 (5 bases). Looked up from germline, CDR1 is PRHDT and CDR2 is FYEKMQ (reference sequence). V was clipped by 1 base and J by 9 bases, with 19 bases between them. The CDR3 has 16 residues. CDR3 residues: CASSLVSGSFRGEQFF. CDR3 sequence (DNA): TGTGCCAGCAGCTTAGTTTCGGGCTCTTTCCGGGGTGAGCAGTTCTTC.

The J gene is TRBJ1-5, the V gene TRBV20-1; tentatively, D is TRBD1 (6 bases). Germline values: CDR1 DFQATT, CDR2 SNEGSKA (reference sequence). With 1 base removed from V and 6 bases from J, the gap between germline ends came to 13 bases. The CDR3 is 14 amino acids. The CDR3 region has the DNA TGCAGTGCTAGAGCGGACAGCTGGGGTCAGCCCCAGCATTTT. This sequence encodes CSARADSWGQPQHF.

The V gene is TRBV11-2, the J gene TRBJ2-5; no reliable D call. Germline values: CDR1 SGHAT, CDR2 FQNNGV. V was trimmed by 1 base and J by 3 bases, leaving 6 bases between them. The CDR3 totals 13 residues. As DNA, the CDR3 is TGTGCCAGCAGCTTAGGACCTGAAGAGACCCAGTACTTC. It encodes CASSLGPEETQYF. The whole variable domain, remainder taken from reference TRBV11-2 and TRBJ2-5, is EAGVAQSPRYKIIEKRQSVAFWCNPISGHATLYWYQQILGQGPKLLIQFQNNGVVDDSQLPKDRFSAERLKGVDSTLKIQPAKLEDSAVYLCASSLGPEETQYFGPGTRLLVL.

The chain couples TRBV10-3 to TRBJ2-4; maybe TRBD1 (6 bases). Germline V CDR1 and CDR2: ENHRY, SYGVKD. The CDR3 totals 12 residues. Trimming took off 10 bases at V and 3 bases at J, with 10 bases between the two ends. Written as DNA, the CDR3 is TGTGCCACCAGGGACAACAAAAACATTCAGTACTTC. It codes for CATRDNKNIQYF.

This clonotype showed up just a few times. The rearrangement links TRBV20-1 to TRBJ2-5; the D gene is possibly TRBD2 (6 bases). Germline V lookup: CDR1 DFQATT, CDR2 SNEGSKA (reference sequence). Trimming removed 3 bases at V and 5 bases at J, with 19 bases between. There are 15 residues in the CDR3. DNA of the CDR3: TGCAGTGCTAGGGGTTCTAGCGAGATCACCGAGACCCAGTACTTC. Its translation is CSARGSSEITETQYF.

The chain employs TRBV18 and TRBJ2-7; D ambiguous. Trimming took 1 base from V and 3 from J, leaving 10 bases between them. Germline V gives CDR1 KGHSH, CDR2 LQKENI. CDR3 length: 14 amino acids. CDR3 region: CASSPRTNYYEQYF. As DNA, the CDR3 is TGTGCCAGCTCACCACGTACAAACTACTACGAGCAGTACTTC.

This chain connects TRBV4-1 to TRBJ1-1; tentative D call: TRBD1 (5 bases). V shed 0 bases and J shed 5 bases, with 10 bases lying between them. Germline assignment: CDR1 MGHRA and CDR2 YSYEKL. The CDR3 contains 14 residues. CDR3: CASSQDQGGTEAFF. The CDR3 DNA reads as TGCGCCAGCAGCCAAGATCAGGGTGGGACTGAAGCTTTCTTT.

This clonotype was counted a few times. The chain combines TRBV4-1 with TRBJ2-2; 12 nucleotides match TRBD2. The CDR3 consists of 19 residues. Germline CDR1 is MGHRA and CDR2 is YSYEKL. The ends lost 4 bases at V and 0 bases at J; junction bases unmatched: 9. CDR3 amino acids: CASSPGGRTSGTNTGELFF. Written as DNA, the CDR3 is TGCGCCAGCAGCCCAGGGGGGCGGACTAGCGGGACGAACACCGGGGAGCTGTTTTTT.

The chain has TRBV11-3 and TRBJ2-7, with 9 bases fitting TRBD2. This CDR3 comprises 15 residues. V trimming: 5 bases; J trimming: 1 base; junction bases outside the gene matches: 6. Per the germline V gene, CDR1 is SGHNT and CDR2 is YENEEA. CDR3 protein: CASSLSSGGSYEQYF. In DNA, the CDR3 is TGTGCCAGCAGCCTAAGTAGCGGGGGATCCTACGAGCAGTACTTC.